This TCR beta chain was sequenced for a study of cytomegalovirus exposure and HLA in healthy donors. General observations from the study: Analyzed later, association rates of TCRs varied across HLA loci, with DRB1 most and HLA-C fewest. Presence/absence analyses assumed roughly uniform sequencing depth across donors. As immune exposure information, only CMV serostatus was available.

J gave up 4 bases and V 4 bases, and 7 bases lay outside the gene matches. CDR3 length equals 16 residues. Germline V lookup: CDR1 SGHRS, CDR2 YFSETQ. PCR employed 60 Vbeta and 13 Jbeta primers. Here immunoSEQ multiplex PCR was the method, and the copy in TCRdb shows in-frame clones only, minus some. The sample includes some 150,000 clones, about 85% of them seen just once. This clone has only one observation. The antigen remains undetermined. This sequence originates from a woman aged 45-60 years in good health and CMV-seropositive. The rearrangement uses TRBV5-1 and TRBJ1-5; 11 nucleotides line up with TRBD1. Sequencing input: PBMCs. CDR3 region: CASSPTGQGGNQPQHF. The CDR3 nucleotides read TGCGCCAGCAGCCCGACGGGACAGGGGGGGAATCAGCCCCAGCATTTT.